One and the same sample provided the 5 T cell receptor beta chains below, sequenced in a study of T cells in Graves' hyperthyroidism and ophthalmopathy. Amplified TCR beta CDR3 regions derived from RNA transcripts. First-round RT-PCR with HTBI primers amplified the TCR CDR3 region. Using its own MiXCR run on the multiplex PCR reads, TCRdb lists one record per CDR3 protein. The data show a few hundred thousand distinct CDR3 sequences, roughly a fifth seen once. Sequenced material: blood. These receptors were collected from a woman aged 45-65 years with Graves' hyperthyroidism.

The chain has TRBV19 and TRBJ1-1, with D perhaps TRBD1 (5 bases). The length of the CDR3 is 12 residues. Germline CDR1 LNHDA, CDR2 SQIVND (reference sequence). Trimming pared 3 bases from V and 7 bases from J, leaving 9 bases between. The CDR3, as DNA: TGTGCCAGTAGTATGGGACGGATTGAAGCTTTCTTT. Its translation is CASSMGRIEAFF.

This clonotype was recorded many times. The rearrangement links TRBV6-1 to TRBJ2-7, with 8 bases lining up with TRBD2. Germline V CDR1 and CDR2: MNHNS, SASEGT. Trimming at V came to 8 bases and at J to 7 bases, leaving 13 bases not matched to a gene. This CDR3 is 14 amino acids long. This CDR3 reads CASGSPGGPREQYF. CDR3 coding DNA: TGTGCCAGCGGATCGCCGGGAGGGCCTCGGGAGCAGTACTTC.

This clonotype was found many times. J is TRBJ1-1 and V is TRBV28, with 7 bases aligning to TRBD1. Trimming removed 5 bases from V and 0 bases from J; junction bases left unmatched: 9. The CDR3 runs 16 residues. Germline loops: CDR1 MDHEN, CDR2 SYDVKM. The CDR3 sequence: CASSQHRQGMNTEAFF. CDR3 bases: TGTGCCAGCAGTCAACATAGACAGGGCATGAACACTGAAGCTTTCTTT. Full variable domain (remainder filled in from reference TRBV28 and TRBJ1-1): DVKVTQSSRYLVKRTGEKVFLECVQDMDHENMFWYRQDPGLGLRLIYFSYDVKMKEKGDIPEGYSVSREKKERFSLILESASTNQTSMYLCASSQHRQGMNTEAFFGQGTRLTVV.

This clonotype has only a few counts. CDR3 residues: CASSGSGGYNEQFF. DNA for the CDR3: TGCGCCAGCAGTGGGTCCGGGGGATACAATGAGCAGTTCTTC. This chain connects TRBV10-1 to TRBJ2-1; a possible D gene is TRBD2 (6 bases). There are 14 residues in the CDR3. Trimming cost V 4 bases and J 4 bases, with 11 bases left between them. CDR1 WNHNN and CDR2 SYGVQD come from the germline V gene (reference sequence).

This clonotype has only a few counts. The V call is TRBV7-9, the J call TRBJ1-1; the D is unclear. Germline values: CDR1 SEHNR, CDR2 FQNEAQ (reference sequence). This CDR3 has 13 residues. The germline V and J ends were trimmed by 6 bases and 8 bases, with 16 bases remaining between them. The CDR3 DNA reads TGTGCCAGCAGGAAGCCGGACGAAGAGGAAGCTTTCTTT. It encodes CASRKPDEEEAFF. Supplemented by reference TRBV7-9 and TRBJ1-1, the full variable domain reads DTGVSQNPRHKITKRGQNVTFRCDPISEHNRLYWYRQTLGQGPEFLTYFQNEAQLEKSRLLSDRFSAERPKGSFSTLEIQRTEQGDSAMYLCASRKPDEEEAFFGQGTRLTVV.